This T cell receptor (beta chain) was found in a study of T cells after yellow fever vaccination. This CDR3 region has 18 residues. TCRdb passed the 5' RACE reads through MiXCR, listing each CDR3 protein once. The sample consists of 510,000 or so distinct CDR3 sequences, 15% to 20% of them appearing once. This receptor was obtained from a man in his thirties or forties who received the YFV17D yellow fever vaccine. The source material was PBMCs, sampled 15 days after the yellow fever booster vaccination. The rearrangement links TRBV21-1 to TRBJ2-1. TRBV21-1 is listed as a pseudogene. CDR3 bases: TGTGCCAGCAGCACACCAAAAAGGGATCGGAGAGGATCGAATGAGCAGTTCTTC. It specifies CASSTPKRDRRGSNEQFF.